The 23 T cell receptor beta chains below all came from one sample that was sequenced in a study of T cell responses to AZD1222 COVID-19 vaccine. Measured with immunoSEQ multiplex PCR; TCRdb has only the in-frame clones, and not every one. The sample yields roughly 140,000 clones, about nine tenths seen once. The material sequenced was peripheral blood, taken on day 0 of AZD1222 vaccination. The origin of the receptors is an adult in good health.

The genes are TRBV6-2 or TRBV6-3 and TRBJ2-4; D tentatively fits TRBD1 or TRBD2 (5 bases each). The germline gives CDR1 MNHEY, CDR2 SVGEGT. The CDR3 contains 15 residues. V gave up 0 bases and J gave up 4 bases, with 10 bases separating them. In nucleotides, the CDR3 is TGTGCCAGCAGTTACTCGCGAGGGGATAAAAACATTCAGTACTTC. Its protein product is CASSYSRGDKNIQYF.

The chain employs TRBV3-1 (or the pseudogene TRBV3-2) and TRBJ1-1, with 8 bases identical to TRBD1. CDR1 and CDR2 from the germline V gene are LGHDT and YNNKEL (reference sequence). The CDR3 spans 14 residues. After removal of 6 bases from V and 5 bases from J, the junction contained 8 bases not matched to a gene. The CDR3 loop reads CASRASNRGTEAFF. In DNA form, the CDR3 reads TGTGCCAGCAGGGCCTCAAACAGGGGGACTGAAGCTTTCTTT.

The chain is built from TRBV5-1 and TRBJ2-7; 10 bases agree with TRBD2. This CDR3 contains 15 residues. Germline V CDR1 and CDR2: SGHRS, YFSETQ. The V segment lost 4 bases and the J segment 7 bases; nucleotides outside the gene matches: 11. In DNA form, the CDR3 reads TGCGCCAGCAGCCAGCAGGAGGGACTAGCGCTTGAGCAGTACTTC. This codes for CASSQQEGLALEQYF.

Regarding this clone: The sample contains more than one DNA sequence encoding this CDR3. The chain combines TRBV18 with TRBJ2-5; D is uncertain. CDR3 length equals 11 residues. In germline, CDR1 is KGHSH, CDR2 LQKENI. V shed 3 bases and J shed 5 bases, with 4 bases lying between them. The CDR3 nucleotides read TGTGCCAGCTCACCGGGGGAGACCCAGTACTTC. Translation gives CASSPGETQYF.

The chain has TRBV30 and TRBJ2-3; TRBD2 aligns across 7 bases. This CDR3 is 13 amino acids long. Losses at the gene ends were 4 bases for V and 4 bases for J; bases not matched to a gene: 5. CDR1 and CDR2 from the germline V gene are GTSNPN and SVGIG (reference sequence). The CDR3 is CAWNAGAADTQYF. CDR3 nucleotide sequence: TGTGCCTGGAATGCGGGAGCGGCAGATACGCAGTATTTT.

The V and J genes are TRBV25-1 and TRBJ1-1, with 7 bases that match TRBD1. Germline loops: CDR1 MGHDK, CDR2 SYGVNS. After removal of 6 bases from V and 3 bases from J, the junction contained 4 bases not matched to a gene. CDR3 size: 13 residues. The CDR3, as DNA: TGTGCCAGCAGCTACAGGGGTTACACTGAAGCTTTCTTT. Protein product: CASSYRGYTEAFF.

The rearrangement joins TRBV19 to TRBJ1-1; TRBD1 might be the D (6 bases). V was shortened by 11 bases and J by 1 base, with 17 bases between the two germline ends. The CDR3 has 14 residues. Per germline, CDR1 LNHDA and CDR2 SQIVND (reference sequence). The CDR3 reads CAARPGTPNTEAFF. DNA for the CDR3: TGTGCCGCACGCCCCGGGACACCGAACACTGAAGCTTTCTTT. Supplemented by reference TRBV19 and TRBJ1-1, the full variable domain reads DGGITQSPKYLFRKEGQNVTLSCEQNLNHDAMYWYRQDPGQGLRLIYYSQIVNDFQKGDIAEGYSVSREKKESFPLTVTSAQKNPTAFYLCAARPGTPNTEAFFGQGTRLTVV.

This clone was found once. The CDR3 protein is CASSQVWDRDNQPQHF. CDR3 DNA sequence: TGCGCCAGCAGCCAAGTCTGGGACCGAGACAATCAGCCCCAGCATTTT. J is TRBJ1-5 and V is TRBV4-3; D may be TRBD1 (5 bases). The ends were cut back, 1 base at V and 3 bases at J, with 13 bases in the middle. CDR1 is LGHNA and CDR2 is YSLEER in the germline V gene. The CDR3 sequence is 16 residues long.

The chain links TRBV12-3 or TRBV12-4 to TRBJ1-2, with D perhaps TRBD1 (6 bases). The CDR3 spans 13 residues. V lost 5 bases, J lost 6 bases, and 13 bases lay in between. The CDR3 nucleotides read TGTGCCAGCAGTCCATACAGGGATAATGGCTACACCTTC. Its protein is CASSPYRDNGYTF.

The chain has TRBV7-2 and TRBJ2-3; D is possibly TRBD2 (6 bases). The germline CDR1 and CDR2 sequences are SGHTA and FQGNSA. V lost 5 bases, J lost 4 bases, and 22 bases lay in between. The CDR3 consists of 17 residues. The CDR3 loop is CASSPTAAGLRADTQYF. The DNA of the CDR3 is TGTGCCAGCAGCCCGACCGCTGCGGGGCTTAGGGCAGATACGCAGTATTTT.

The rearrangement links TRBV7-2 to TRBJ1-1; D not resolved. V lost 0 bases and J 2 bases, leaving 10 bases between the germline ends. The germline V gene has CDR1 SGHTA and CDR2 FQGNSA. This CDR3 is built from 15 residues. Here the CDR3 DNA reads TGTGCCAGCAGCTTAGCAGGGCTCCCTAACACTGAAGCTTTCTTT. Translating gives CASSLAGLPNTEAFF.

J is TRBJ2-5 and V is TRBV9; no definite D call. Germline V gene sequence: CDR1 SGDLS, CDR2 YYNGEE. This CDR3 spans 15 amino acids. V shed 6 bases and J shed 1 base, with 16 bases lying between them. The CDR3 is CASIVSPYFQETQYF. CDR3 nucleotide sequence: TGTGCCAGCATAGTTAGCCCTTACTTCCAAGAGACCCAGTACTTC.

The chain employs TRBV3-1 (or the pseudogene TRBV3-2) and TRBJ1-1; unclear D gene. Germline CDR1 is LGHDT and CDR2 is YNNKEL (reference sequence). Trimming shortened V by 2 bases and J by 5 bases, and 12 bases separated the two germline ends. This CDR3 comprises 14 residues. CDR3 coding DNA: TGTGCCAGCAGCCAAAACGGCTGGGAAACTGAAGCTTTCTTT. Its translation is CASSQNGWETEAFF.

CDR3 in DNA: TGCAGCGCCCCGACAGGGAACGTGAACACTGAAGCTTTCTTT. This encodes CSAPTGNVNTEAFF. The chain couples TRBV29-1 to TRBJ1-1; 7 nucleotides match TRBD1. The CDR3 length is 14 residues. Germline V gene data show CDR1 as SQVTM and CDR2 as ANQGSEA. After removal of 7 bases from V and 0 bases from J, the junction contained 8 bases not matched to a gene.

The J gene is TRBJ2-3, the V gene TRBV3-1 (or the pseudogene TRBV3-2); 7 positions agree with TRBD2. CDR1 LGHDT and CDR2 YNNKEL come from the germline V gene (reference sequence). The ends lost 3 bases at V and 4 bases at J; junction bases unmatched: 4. The CDR3 sequence is 14 residues long. The CDR3 nucleotides are TGTGCCAGCAGCCAGGGAGGGCCTTCAGATACGCAGTATTTT. Translation: CASSQGGPSDTQYF.

The chain's CDR3 is CAWSVGSVGEKLFF. DNA of the CDR3: TGTGCCTGGAGTGTAGGGTCTGTGGGGGAAAAACTGTTTTTT. V gene TRBV30 combines with J gene TRBJ1-4, with D hard to call. Trimming shortened V by 0 bases and J by 8 bases, and 13 bases separated the two germline ends. CDR3 length: 14 amino acids. The germline gives CDR1 GTSNPN, CDR2 SVGIG (reference sequence).

The chain uses TRBV5-1 and TRBJ1-2; 8 bases map to TRBD1. The germline gives CDR1 SGHRS, CDR2 YFSETQ. V lost 4 bases to trimming and J lost 4 bases; unmatched junction nucleotides: 3. This CDR3 has 13 residues. DNA of the CDR3: TGCGCCAGCAGCCACGGACAGGGCTATGGCTACACCTTC. This translates into CASSHGQGYGYTF.

This clone was observed a single time. The CDR3 protein is CASSLEGGSAYEQYF. The CDR3 nucleotides are TGCGCCAGCAGCTTGGAAGGGGGCAGCGCCTACGAGCAGTACTTC. This chain links TRBV5-1 with TRBJ2-7, with 7 bases aligning to TRBD1. The length of the CDR3 is 15 residues. CDR1 SGHRS and CDR2 YFSETQ come from the germline V gene. After removal of 0 bases from V and 2 bases from J, the junction contained 5 bases not matched to a gene.

CDR3 protein: CASSVGSVGDYGYTF. The DNA for the CDR3 is TGTGCCAGCAGCGTAGGTTCGGTGGGAGACTATGGCTACACCTTC. The gene calls are TRBV9 and TRBJ1-2; no clear D gene. The CDR3 extends over 15 amino acids. Germline V gene data show CDR1 as SGDLS and CDR2 as YYNGEE. V was clipped by 0 bases and J by 3 bases, with 12 bases between them. The whole variable domain, filled in from reference TRBV9 and TRBJ1-2, reads DSGVTQTPKHLITATGQRVTLRCSPRSGDLSVYWYQQSLDQGLQFLIQYYNGEERAKGNILERFSAQQFPDLHSELNLSSLELGDSALYFCASSVGSVGDYGYTFGSGTRLTVV.

J is TRBJ2-7 and V is TRBV5-4; 9 bases are shared with TRBD2. The CDR3 loop spans 13 amino acids. With V trimmed by 6 bases and J by 3 bases, 4 bases remained unmatched. Looked up from germline, CDR1 is SGHNT and CDR2 is YYREEE (reference sequence). Written as DNA, the CDR3 is TGTGCCAGCAAAGCGGGGGGCGACTACGAGCAGTACTTC. It is translated as CASKAGGDYEQYF. The full variable domain, in which reference TRBV5-4 and TRBJ2-7 provide the parts outside the CDR3, is ETGVTQSPTHLIKTRGQQVTLRCSSQSGHNTVSWYQQALGQGPQFIFQYYREEENGRGNFPPRFSGLQFPNYSSELNVNALELDDSALYLCASKAGGDYEQYFGPGTRLTVT.

This clone has only a few counts. V and J are TRBV9 and TRBJ2-3; TRBD2 matches at 12 bases. This CDR3 is 17 amino acids long. Looked up from germline, CDR1 is SGDLS and CDR2 is YYNGEE. V shed 2 bases, J shed 7 bases, and the junction held 11 bases outside the gene matches. The CDR3 DNA sequence: TGTGCCAGCAGCGTTTCTAGCGGGAGGGATCCGGTTAATACGCAGTATTTT. It translates to CASSVSSGRDPVNTQYF.

The chain employs TRBV5-6 and TRBJ2-3; tentative D call: TRBD1 (5 bases). The CDR3 sequence is 16 residues long. Deletions cut 0 bases from V and 1 base from J, with 12 bases between. Per the germline V gene, CDR1 is SGHDT and CDR2 is YYEEEE. The CDR3 nucleotides are TGTGCCAGCAGCTTGGACCAGGGCTGGGGCACAGATACGCAGTATTTT. Its translation: CASSLDQGWGTDTQYF.

The J gene is TRBJ2-5, the V gene TRBV7-2; 8 bases fit TRBD2. The CDR3 is made up of 15 amino acids. V dropped 1 base and J dropped 1; count of bases not matched to a gene: 2. Germline values: CDR1 SGHTA, CDR2 FQGNSA. This CDR3 reads CASSLVGTSQETQYF. CDR3 DNA: TGTGCCAGCAGCTTAGTTGGGACTAGCCAAGAGACCCAGTACTTC.